This T cell receptor beta chain stems from a study of CD8 T cells in ankylosing spondylitis. Each CDR3 protein gets one entry after TCRdb re-called the 5' RACE reads with MiXCR. The table includes approximately 300,000 distinct CDR3 sequences, around 21% detected once. J was trimmed by 2 bases and V by 0 bases; bases with no gene match: 4. The germline V gene has CDR1 SGHTA and CDR2 FQGNSA. The CDR3 loop spans 16 amino acids. As regards this clonotype: Its antigen is still unknown.

Study-level results: Clones tied to disease were said to be significantly enriched in matched ankylosing spondylitis synovial fluid. Relatively rare in peripheral blood, disease-linked clones were also CD8+.

The source is a female donor with ankylosing spondylitis or in good health (not recorded which). V and J are TRBV7-2 and TRBJ2-3; TRBD2 aligns across 8 bases. The sequencing sample was made of blood, either unsorted or a sorted T cell fraction (not recorded which). CDR3 DNA sequence: TGTGCCAGCAGCTTAGCGGTAGCGGGGTACACAGATACGCAGTATTTT. It translates to CASSLAVAGYTDTQYF.